This TCR beta chain was observed in a study of CD8 T cells in Susac syndrome. An amount of RNA that ranged from roughly 0.45 to 1 ug was reverse transcribed with random hexamers. It was immunoSEQ multiplex PCR that amplified TCR beta CDR3 across 54 Vbeta and 13 Jbeta. TCRdb ran MiXCR on the immunoSEQ multiplex PCR reads and lists one entry per CDR3 protein. In the table there are about 120,000 distinct CDR3 sequences, roughly 95% of which are singletons. Germline values: CDR1 SQVTM, CDR2 ANQGSEA. V was pared by 6 bases and J by 1 base, with 9 bases between. The CDR3 runs 12 residues. Negative isolation yielded CD4+ and CD8+ T cells, and FACS enriched TEMRA cells.

Source material: CD4+ T cells from PBMCs. The clonotype was recovered from a human donor with Susac syndrome. This chain connects TRBV29-1 to TRBJ1-1; D not certain. The CDR3 bases are TGCAGCGTGTACAGATCGAACACTGAAGCTTTCTTT. Its protein product is CSVYRSNTEAFF. The variable domain in full, completed from reference TRBV29-1 and TRBJ1-1, reads SAVISQKPSRDICQRGTSLTIQCQVDSQVTMMFWYRQQPGQSLTLIATANQGSEATYESGFVIDKFPISRPNLTFSTLTVSNMSPEDSSIYLCSVYRSNTEAFFGQGTRLTVV.